The 21 T cell receptor beta chains below all came from one sample that was sequenced in a study of T cells after yellow fever vaccination. TCRdb reanalysed the 5' RACE reads using MiXCR and keeps one entry per CDR3 protein. Seen here are some 670,000 distinct CDR3 sequences, 9% to 15% observed once, and the top ten hold about 15%. This specimen was PBMCs, taken on the day of the yellow fever booster vaccination. The receptors stem from a young man who received the YFV17D yellow fever vaccine.

V usage is TRBV10-3 and J usage is TRBJ2-1, with 13 positions matching TRBD2. V trimming: 10 bases; J trimming: 9 bases; junction bases outside the gene matches: 6. Germline CDR1 is ENHRY and CDR2 is SYGVKD. CDR3 length: 13 amino acids. The CDR3 bases are TGTGCCACCGGACTAGCGGGAGTGTTTGAGCAGTTCTTC. It is translated as CATGLAGVFEQFF.

This clonotype showed up just a few times. This sequence joins TRBV7-2 and TRBJ2-3; the match to TRBD2 covers 12 bases. The CDR3 loop spans 16 amino acids. The trim removed 4 bases at V and 2 bases at J, leaving 4 bases unmatched. The germline V gene has CDR1 SGHTA and CDR2 FQGNSA. CDR3 residues: CASSSRTSGATDTQYF. The CDR3, as DNA: TGTGCCAGCAGCTCAAGGACTAGCGGGGCCACAGATACGCAGTATTTT.

The chain uses TRBV11-3 and TRBJ2-3, with 8 bases lining up with TRBD2. The CDR3 runs 17 residues. Germline V gene sequence: CDR1 SGHNT, CDR2 YENEEA. Trimming at V came to 1 base and at J to 7 bases, leaving 13 bases not matched to a gene. In DNA, the CDR3 is TGTGCCAGCAGCTTAGGGTATTCCAGCGGGAGCCCGAATACGCAGTATTTT. Protein: CASSLGYSSGSPNTQYF. Based on the CDR3 plus reference TRBV11-3 and TRBJ2-3, the full variable domain is EAGVVQSPRYKIIEKKQPVAFWCNPISGHNTLYWYLQNLGQGPELLIRYENEEAVDDSQLPKDRFSAERLKGVDSTLKIQPAELGDSAVYLCASSLGYSSGSPNTQYFGPGTRLTVL.

In this sample, this clonotype turned up a few times. The chain has TRBV30 and TRBJ1-1; 8 bases agree with TRBD1. Trimming at V came to 7 bases and at J to 0 bases, leaving 10 bases not matched to a gene. Germline V gives CDR1 GTSNPN, CDR2 SVGIG (reference sequence). This CDR3 has 15 residues. This chain's CDR3 is CASIRQGRMNTEAFF. CDR3 DNA sequence: TGTGCCTCAATTCGACAGGGGCGCATGAACACTGAAGCTTTCTTT. Using reference TRBV30 and TRBJ1-1 for the parts outside the CDR3, the full variable domain is SQTIHQWPATLVQPVGSPLSLECTVEGTSNPNLYWYRQAAGRGLQLLFYSVGIGQISSEVPQNLSASRPQDRQFILSSKKLLLSDSGFYLCASIRQGRMNTEAFFGQGTRLTVV.

Only a few counts were recorded for this clonotype. The chain is built from TRBV11-2 and TRBJ2-1, with TRBD2 identical over 12 bases. CDR3 length: 15 residues. The J segment lost 7 bases and the V segment lost 6 bases, leaving 7 bases of the junction unmatched. Germline V gene sequence: CDR1 SGHAT, CDR2 FQNNGV. CDR3: CASRTSGRMVNEQFF. The CDR3 DNA reads TGTGCCAGCAGAACTAGCGGGAGGATGGTAAATGAGCAGTTCTTC.

J is TRBJ2-1 and V is TRBV27, with D unclear. There are 13 residues in the CDR3. Trimming left V 5 bases short and J 5 bases short, with 10 bases between. Germline values: CDR1 MNHEY, CDR2 SMNVEV (reference sequence). The CDR3 nucleotides are TGTGCCAGCAGTATCCGAACAAACAATGAGCAGTTCTTC. Protein sequence: CASSIRTNNEQFF.

This clonotype was detected only a few times. The chain is built from TRBV6-5 and TRBJ2-7; no clear D. This CDR3 spans 14 amino acids. Trimming stripped 4 bases from V and 4 bases from J, with 14 bases between. Germline values: CDR1 MNHEY, CDR2 SVGAGI. CDR3 in amino acids: CASSSRPIPYEQYF. The CDR3 nucleotides read TGTGCCAGCAGTTCCCGTCCCATACCATACGAGCAGTACTTC.

The chain combines TRBV12-3 or TRBV12-4 with TRBJ2-3; D is uncertain. The V and J ends lost 3 bases and 7 bases respectively, with 8 bases between them. The CDR3 has 12 amino acids. The CDR3 DNA follows: TGTGCCAGCAGTTTCGGAATCCATACGCAGTATTTT. It encodes CASSFGIHTQYF.

This clonotype was observed a few times. This chain connects TRBV11-2 to TRBJ2-1; possible D gene TRBD2, 6 bases. The germline gives CDR1 SGHAT, CDR2 FQNNGV. V dropped 3 bases and J dropped 3 bases, with 12 bases sitting between them. The CDR3 covers 15 residues. The CDR3, as DNA: TGTGCCAGCAGCTTCTCGGAGGGCCTCTACAATGAGCAGTTCTTC. Its translation: CASSFSEGLYNEQFF. The variable domain in full, completed from reference TRBV11-2 and TRBJ2-1, reads EAGVAQSPRYKIIEKRQSVAFWCNPISGHATLYWYQQILGQGPKLLIQFQNNGVVDDSQLPKDRFSAERLKGVDSTLKIQPAKLEDSAVYLCASSFSEGLYNEQFFGPGTRLTVL.

The V gene is TRBV4-2, the J gene TRBJ1-5; D ambiguous. The germline V gene has CDR1 LGHNA and CDR2 YNFKEQ. Trimming pared 0 bases from V and 6 bases from J, leaving 12 bases between. The CDR3 totals 15 residues. DNA of the CDR3: TGTGCCAGCAGCCAAGAAGAAGGGTCCCGTCAGCCCCAGCATTTT. Residues: CASSQEEGSRQPQHF.

This rearrangement joins TRBV4-3 to TRBJ1-1; D not certain. Trimming took 4 bases from V and 4 from J, leaving 13 bases between them. This CDR3 is built from 14 residues. Per germline, CDR1 LGHNA and CDR2 YSLEER. This chain's CDR3 is CASSPGRGTTEAFF. CDR3 nucleotide sequence: TGCGCCAGCAGCCCTGGTCGGGGAACCACTGAAGCTTTCTTT.

V usage is TRBV5-5 and J usage is TRBJ1-4, with D uncertain. The CDR3 has 14 amino acids. V gave up 1 base and J gave up 3 bases, with 7 bases separating them. The germline CDR1 and CDR2 sequences are SGHKS and YYEKEE (reference sequence). The CDR3: CASSLRTANEKLFF. The CDR3 coding sequence is TGTGCCAGCAGCTTGAGGACGGCTAATGAAAAACTGTTTTTT.

The CDR3 DNA reads as TGTGCCAGCAGCTTATCCAGAATACTAGCGGGAGATACGCAGTATTTT. This translates into CASSLSRILAGDTQYF. The rearrangement joins TRBV7-3 to TRBJ2-3, with TRBD2 matching 9 bases. The germline V gene has CDR1 SGHTA and CDR2 FQGTGA. CDR3 size: 16 residues. With 2 bases clipped from V and 5 bases from J, the junction kept 8 bases outside the gene matches.

V usage is TRBV25-1 and J usage is TRBJ2-1, with D unclear. Trimming took off 3 bases at V and 10 bases at J, with 16 bases between the two ends. Germline V CDR1 and CDR2: MGHDK, SYGVNS. The CDR3 covers 14 residues. Here the CDR3 DNA reads TGTGCCAGCAGTGACCCTGGCGGCCGAGGAGAGCAGTTCTTC. It translates to CASSDPGGRGEQFF.

The genes are TRBV20-1 and TRBJ2-5; no definite D call. Trimming shortened V by 1 base and J by 5 bases, and 17 bases separated the two germline ends. Germline values: CDR1 DFQATT, CDR2 SNEGSKA (reference sequence). The CDR3 covers 15 residues. The CDR3 loop reads CSARVPPSARETQYF. CDR3 sequence (DNA): TGCAGTGCTAGAGTTCCCCCAAGTGCACGGGAGACCCAGTACTTC.

This clonotype was observed a few times. CDR3 loop: CASSGAGLAGVNEQYF. The CDR3 DNA sequence: TGTGCCAGCAGCGGGGCGGGACTAGCGGGAGTCAACGAGCAGTACTTC. The chain uses TRBV7-2 and TRBJ2-7; 14 bases align to TRBD2. The V gene's germline CDR1 is SGHTA and CDR2 FQGNSA. The trim removed 5 bases at V and 5 bases at J, leaving 8 bases unmatched. The CDR3 sequence is 16 residues long.

There are a few counts of this clonotype. The V and J genes are TRBV3-1 and TRBJ2-7; D may be TRBD1 (5 bases). V was pared by 4 bases and J by 3 bases, with 10 bases between. The CDR3 runs to 13 residues. Germline V lookup: CDR1 LGHDT, CDR2 YNNKEL (reference sequence). The CDR3 is CASSPADSYEQYF. CDR3 DNA sequence: TGTGCCAGCAGCCCGGCCGACAGCTACGAGCAGTACTTC.

The chain carries TRBV2 and TRBJ2-3; tentative D call: TRBD1 (5 bases). Trimming stripped 5 bases from V and 2 bases from J, with 14 bases between. The CDR3 runs to 15 residues. Germline V gene sequence: CDR1 SNHLY, CDR2 FYNNEI. CDR3 protein: CASSKTQASTDTQYF. Written as DNA, the CDR3 is TGTGCCAGCAGTAAGACACAGGCTTCCACAGATACGCAGTATTTT.

The chain combines TRBV5-4 with TRBJ2-3; D call uncertain. This CDR3 comprises 15 residues. V was clipped by 3 bases and J by 4 bases, with 15 bases between them. Germline CDR1 SGHNT, CDR2 YYREEE (reference sequence). CDR3 sequence reads: CASSSLSSSADTQYF. The CDR3, as DNA: TGTGCCAGCAGCTCGCTAAGTTCCTCGGCAGATACGCAGTATTTT.

The gene calls are TRBV10-3 and TRBJ1-4; D is possibly TRBD1 (5 bases). Germline V CDR1 and CDR2: ENHRY, SYGVKD. This CDR3 spans 11 amino acids. Trimming shortened V by 5 bases and J by 13 bases, and 11 bases separated the two germline ends. Here the CDR3 DNA reads TGTGCCATCAGTACCGGGGCCATACTGTTTTTT. Translated, it gives CAISTGAILFF.

In this sample, this clonotype turned up many times. CDR3 loop: CASSLMGSDTQYF. CDR3 coding DNA: TGTGCCAGCAGCTTGATGGGGTCAGATACGCAGTATTTT. This chain connects TRBV7-2 to TRBJ2-3; no reliable D call. The V gene's germline CDR1 is SGHTA and CDR2 FQGNSA. The CDR3 loop spans 13 amino acids. Trimming cost V 3 bases and J 4 bases, with 8 bases left between them.